These 15 T cell receptor beta chains were all obtained from the same sample, sequenced in a study of early T cells in non-severe SARS-CoV-2 infection. TCRdb re-analysed the 5' RACE reads in MiXCR, keeping a single row per CDR3 protein. The sample includes some 70,000 distinct CDR3 sequences, 9.1% seen only once; the top ten take 3% to 3.5%. Sample: whole blood. These TCRs come from an adult who was a healthcare worker with PCR-confirmed SARS-CoV-2 infection or an uninfected control (not recorded which).

The chain combines TRBV7-3 with TRBJ2-1, with 7 bases aligning to TRBD2. The CDR3 loop spans 17 amino acids. After removal of 1 base from V and 0 bases from J, the junction contained 6 bases not matched to a gene. CDR1 SGHTA and CDR2 FQGTGA come from the germline V gene. The CDR3 here is CASSLNPAGSSYNEQFF. The CDR3 bases are TGTGCCAGCAGCTTAAACCCAGCGGGGAGCTCCTACAATGAGCAGTTCTTC.

This clonotype appeared a few times. This rearrangement joins TRBV6-2 or TRBV6-3 to TRBJ1-1; no clear D. CDR1 is MNHEY and CDR2 is SVGEGT in the germline V gene. The V end was cut by 7 bases, the J end by 4 bases, with 13 bases between. The CDR3 is 13 amino acids. CDR3 DNA sequence: TGTGCCAGCAATCGGGCAGGCAGCACTGAAGCTTTCTTT. Protein: CASNRAGSTEAFF.

V gene TRBV6-2 or TRBV6-3 combines with J gene TRBJ1-6, with a weak D call TRBD1 (5 bases). This CDR3 region has 13 residues. V dropped 2 bases and J dropped 7 bases, with 6 bases sitting between them. The germline CDR1 and CDR2 sequences are MNHEY and SVGEGT. CDR3 residues: CASSYGDNSPLHF. The CDR3 nucleotides are TGTGCCAGCAGTTACGGGGACAATTCACCCCTCCACTTT.

This chain uses TRBV12-3 or TRBV12-4 with TRBJ1-2, with D possibly matching TRBD1 (6 bases). The V and J ends lost 4 bases and 2 bases respectively, with 8 bases between them. CDR3 length: 13 residues. The CDR3 region is CASSSGANYGYTF. CDR3 DNA sequence: TGTGCCAGCAGTTCAGGGGCAAACTATGGCTACACCTTC.

This clonotype appeared many times. The gene calls are TRBV6-5 and TRBJ1-1; TRBD1 might be the D (5 bases). Germline lookup yields CDR1 MNHEY and CDR2 SVGAGI. Trimming left V 6 bases short and J 0 bases short, with 11 bases between. The CDR3 runs to 14 residues. The CDR3 nucleotides are TGTGCCAGCAGCCGCCGGGGGATGAACACTGAAGCTTTCTTT. Translating gives CASSRRGMNTEAFF.

This clonotype was found a few times. The V and J genes are TRBV29-1 and TRBJ2-1; D ambiguous. Germline V gene data show CDR1 as SQVTM and CDR2 as ANQGSEA. The CDR3 has 12 amino acids. V gave up 6 bases and J gave up 2 bases, with 8 bases separating them. This CDR3 is CSVNGAYNEQFF. CDR3 bases: TGCAGCGTAAATGGAGCCTACAATGAGCAGTTCTTC.

The chain couples TRBV21-1 to TRBJ2-7; the table gives TRBD1 as D, unverified against the DNA. TRBV21-1 is a known pseudogene. This CDR3 is built from 15 residues. DNA for the CDR3: TGTGCCAGCAGCAAAGGACCCCAGGGACCCTACGAGCAGTACTTC. Its protein product is CASSKGPQGPYEQYF.

This clonotype has at least ten counts. The V and J genes are TRBV9 and TRBJ2-6, with a possible D match to TRBD2 (6 bases). This CDR3 comprises 18 residues. V was cut by 3 bases and J by 0 bases, with 16 bases left in between. Germline CDR1 SGDLS, CDR2 YYNGEE. The CDR3 DNA reads as TGTGCCAGCAGCGCCAGCGGGCGCATTAGCTCTGGGGCCAACGTCCTGACTTTC. Its protein is CASSASGRISSGANVLTF.

This clonotype came up a few times. The rearrangement links TRBV20-1 to TRBJ2-2; 8 bases fit TRBD2. The CDR3 contains 16 residues. CDR1 is DFQATT and CDR2 is SNEGSKA in the germline V gene (reference sequence). The junction had 16 bases not matched to a gene; V was cut back by 7 bases and J by 6 bases. The CDR3 is CSVPNPPGRASGELFF. CDR3 nucleotide sequence: TGCAGTGTCCCTAACCCCCCCGGGAGGGCCTCCGGGGAGCTGTTTTTT.

DNA for the CDR3: TGTGCCAGCAGCCAACCGGGACTAGCCAATGAGCAGTTCTTC. Translation gives CASSQPGLANEQFF. The J gene is TRBJ2-1, the V gene TRBV7-2, with TRBD2 matching over 9 bases. The germline gives CDR1 SGHTA, CDR2 FQGNSA. V gave up 5 bases and J gave up 6 bases; unmatched junction bases: 5. This CDR3 is 14 amino acids long.

The V and J genes are TRBV20-1 and TRBJ2-3; 13 bases align to TRBD2. The CDR3 is 18 residues long. Looked up from germline, CDR1 is DFQATT and CDR2 is SNEGSKA (reference sequence). The V and J ends lost 1 base and 5 bases, in that order; junction bases with no gene match: 12. In DNA, the CDR3 is TGCAGTGCTAGAGGGGATACTAGCGGGAGGGCCGTAGGAGATACGCAGTATTTT. Its translation: CSARGDTSGRAVGDTQYF.

This clonotype was counted many times. The rearrangement joins TRBV20-1 to TRBJ1-2; D might be TRBD1 (6 bases). Germline lookup yields CDR1 DFQATT and CDR2 SNEGSKA (reference sequence). CDR3 size: 14 residues. With 5 bases removed from V and 7 bases from J, the gap between germline ends came to 20 bases. The CDR3 here is CSAAGDSGAGGYTF. The CDR3 bases are TGCAGTGCTGCTGGGGACTCAGGGGCGGGTGGCTACACCTTC.

V gene TRBV7-2 combines with J gene TRBJ1-4; 9 bases match TRBD1. Germline V gives CDR1 SGHTA, CDR2 FQGNSA. Trimming at V came to 3 bases and at J to 8 bases, leaving 10 bases not matched to a gene. CDR3 size: 16 residues. This CDR3 is CASSFFVGQGREKLFF. Here the CDR3 DNA reads TGTGCCAGCAGCTTCTTTGTGGGACAGGGCCGGGAAAAACTGTTTTTT. The full variable domain, rest sourced from reference TRBV7-2 and TRBJ1-4, is GAGVSQSPSNKVTEKGKDVELRCDPISGHTALYWYRQSLGQGLEFLIYFQGNSAPDKSGLPSDRFSAERTGGSVSTLTIQRTQQEDSAVYLCASSFFVGQGREKLFFGSGTQLSVL.

This clonotype was seen repeatedly, ten times or more. The V gene is TRBV20-1, the J gene TRBJ2-1, with 7 bases fitting TRBD2. This CDR3 is 15 amino acids long. Per the germline V gene, CDR1 is DFQATT and CDR2 is SNEGSKA (reference sequence). Trimming cost V 0 bases and J 10 bases; bases outside gene matches: 12. The CDR3 sequence: CSARELASGYGEQFF. DNA for the CDR3: TGCAGTGCTAGAGAGTTGGCTAGCGGCTACGGGGAGCAGTTCTTC.

This clonotype was observed at least ten times. The chain joins TRBV5-1 to TRBJ1-1; D not certain. With 0 bases removed from V and 5 bases from J, the gap between germline ends came to 14 bases. This CDR3 spans 15 amino acids. The germline CDR1 and CDR2 sequences are SGHRS and YFSETQ. The CDR3 protein is CASSLAPGSRTEAFF. DNA for the CDR3: TGCGCCAGCAGCTTGGCCCCGGGAAGTCGGACTGAAGCTTTCTTT.